Listed below are T cell receptor beta chains from one sample, sequenced in a study of shared clonotypes between healthy human individuals. Data came from immunoSEQ multiplex PCR; TCRdb stores just in-frame clones and leaves some out. The data contain millions of clones, roughly 96% of them singletons. The sequenced sample consisted of naive CD4+ T cells sorted from blood. All receptors come from a young man in good health. The CDR3 runs from the conserved cysteine through the conserved F or W. The order of the fields is CDR3 DNA, CDR3 protein, clone size, D gene, J gene, V gene. D genes are given only for firm matches. The size entry is marked missing in some rows and otherwise reads once, few, many or a size class.

TGTGCCAGCAGCTTGGTGGGATATCATAGTTCTGATAACTATGGCTACACCTTC CASSLVGYHSSDNYGYTF - - TRBJ1-2 TRBV5-6
TGTGCCAGCTCACCGACCGGGGCTAATCAGCCCCAGCATTTT CASSPTGANQPQHF - - TRBJ1-5 TRBV18
TGCGCCAGCAGCCAAGATGCTATGGCGGGCGGAACAGATACGCAGTATTTT CASSQDAMAGGTDTQYF - - TRBJ2-3 TRBV4-3
TGTGCCAGCACCCGCCAGGGTCTGGGCTCTGGAAACACCATATATTTT CASTRQGLGSGNTIYF - - TRBJ1-3 TRBV2
TGCGCCAGCAGCCTTGTCTATCTCACAGATACGCAGTATTTT CASSLVYLTDTQYF - - TRBJ2-3 TRBV5-1
TGTGCCAGCAGTAGTCCGGGACAGGTAGAGGCTGGAAACACCATATATTTT CASSSPGQVEAGNTIYF - TRBD1 TRBJ1-3 TRBV28
TGTGCCAGCTCCCCCGGCACAGATACGCAGTATTTT CASSPGTDTQYF - - TRBJ2-3 TRBV18
TGCGCCAGCAGCAGTAGCGGCCTCTCCTACAATGAGCAGTTCTTC CASSSSGLSYNEQFF - - TRBJ2-1 TRBV5-1
TGTGCCAGCAAGACTAGCGGGGGAGGCACAGATACGCAGTATTTT CASKTSGGGTDTQYF - TRBD2 TRBJ2-3 TRBV2
TGTGCCAGCAGTCGGGGGGACCCAATGTATGGCTACACCTTC CASSRGDPMYGYTF - - TRBJ1-2 TRBV27
TGTGCCAGTGTAAGCGGGACAGGGAGTTCCTACGAGCAGTACTTC CASVSGTGSSYEQYF - TRBD1 TRBJ2-7 TRBV19
TGTGCCAGCAGTTACGTCTCCCAGGGCCCTGGAAACACCATATATTTT CASSYVSQGPGNTIYF - - TRBJ1-3 TRBV6-5
TGTGCCATCAGGACCGGGACAGGGCCTAACTATGGCTACACCTTC CAIRTGTGPNYGYTF - TRBD1 TRBJ1-2 TRBV10-3
TGTGCCAGCAGCCTACGGGACTACACAGATACGCAGTATTTT CASSLRDYTDTQYF - TRBD2 TRBJ2-3 TRBV7-8
TGTGCCAGCACCCTCTTGGAAGGCGGCTACACCTTC CASTLLEGGYTF - - TRBJ1-2 TRBV28
TGTGCCAGCAGCTGGGGCGGAGGAACCTACGAGCAGTACTTC CASSWGGGTYEQYF - - TRBJ2-7 TRBV6-1
TGTGCCATCAGTAGGACAGGGCTTGACTATGGCTACACCTTC CAISRTGLDYGYTF - TRBD1 TRBJ1-2 TRBV10-3
TGTGCCAGCAGTTACTCGAAGCTGGGGCCCTATGGCTACACCTTC CASSYSKLGPYGYTF - - TRBJ1-2 TRBV6-5
TGTGCCATCAGCGGGGACAGGAACTATGGCTACACCTTC CAISGDRNYGYTF - TRBD1 TRBJ1-2 TRBV10-3
TGTGCCAGCAGTTTGCCGGGGTGGACAGATACGCAGTATTTT CASSLPGWTDTQYF - - TRBJ2-3 TRBV27
TGTGCCACTCGGGATCAAGAATCCAATAACTATGGCTACACCTTC CATRDQESNNYGYTF - - TRBJ1-2 TRBV6-6
TGTGCCAGCAGCCGGACTAGCGGGAGTTCCGATACGCAGTATTTT CASSRTSGSSDTQYF - TRBD2 TRBJ2-3 TRBV7-9
TGTGCCATCAGGGGGTCGGGGAGGGGTAGCACAGATACGCAGTATTTT CAIRGSGRGSTDTQYF - TRBD2 TRBJ2-3 TRBV10-3
TGTGCCAGCAGCCGAGGGGGACCGGGACAGGTGGAACAGCCCCAGCATTTT CASSRGGPGQVEQPQHF - TRBD1 TRBJ1-5 TRBV2
TGTGCCAGCAGCTTAACCCGACAGGGGTCGAGCACAGATACGCAGTATTTT CASSLTRQGSSTDTQYF - TRBD1 TRBJ2-3 TRBV11-2
TGTGCCAGCAGTCTTGGACAGGGGCGTCGGTACGAGCAGTACTTC CASSLGQGRRYEQYF - TRBD1 TRBJ2-7 TRBV6-5
TGTGCCAGCAGGGACAGGGGTAATGAAAAACTGTTTTTT CASRDRGNEKLFF - TRBD1 TRBJ1-4 TRBV28
TGCGCCAGCAGCTTAGCGGGAGGGCTGGGAGATACGCAGTATTTT CASSLAGGLGDTQYF once TRBD2 TRBJ2-3 TRBV5-1
TGCGCCAGCAGCTTGGTAGATTCTGGTGAAGCTTTCTTT CASSLVDSGEAFF - - TRBJ1-1 TRBV5-1
TGTGCCTTGCGAGGGGAGCCCCCCTGGAATGAGCAGTTCTTC CALRGEPPWNEQFF - - TRBJ2-1 TRBV30
TGTGCCAGCAGCCCGTGGGCTGGCGAATACTACGAGCAGTACTTC CASSPWAGEYYEQYF - - TRBJ2-7 TRBV11-2
TGTGCCAGCAGCGTTTTCGGGGGCCAGGCCACCGGGGAGCTGTTTTTT CASSVFGGQATGELFF - - TRBJ2-2 TRBV9
TGTGCCAGCAGTGACAGGGGCAGGGGCCATGGCTACACCTTC CASSDRGRGHGYTF - TRBD1 TRBJ1-2 TRBV27
TGCGCCAGCAGCATGTCGTATGTTTTGACAGGGAACAATAAGTGGAACACTGAAGCTTTCTTT CASSMSYVLTGNNKWNTEAFF - TRBD1 TRBJ1-1 TRBV5-1
TGTGCCACCGGAATAACAGGGAATGGGGCCAACGTCCTGACTTTC CATGITGNGANVLTF once - TRBJ2-6 TRBV28
TGCGCCAGCAGCATTGAATCGGTTAATGAAAAACTGTTTTTT CASSIESVNEKLFF - - TRBJ1-4 TRBV5-1
TGCAGCGTTGAAGGGACAGGAATGAACACTGAAGCTTTCTTT CSVEGTGMNTEAFF - TRBD1 TRBJ1-1 TRBV29-1
TGTGCCAGCAGAGTCGGGGGCGGTGAAAAACTGTTTTTT CASRVGGGEKLFF - - TRBJ1-4 TRBV6-5
TGTGCCAGCAGCCCCGGACTAGCGGGCTACGAGCAGTACTTC CASSPGLAGYEQYF - TRBD2 TRBJ2-7 TRBV7-2
TGCAGCGTTTCCTCCTATTCCTACGAGCAGTACTTC CSVSSYSYEQYF - - TRBJ2-7 TRBV29-1
TGTGCCAGCAGCCCCCGCGGGGGGGCTAATGAAAAACTGTTTTTT CASSPRGGANEKLFF - - TRBJ1-4 TRBV9
TGCGCCAGCAGCCAAGAAGAGGCCAGTGGGGGCTATAATTCACCCCTCCACTTT CASSQEEASGGYNSPLHF - - TRBJ1-6 TRBV4-1
TGTGCCAGCAGCTCGGGACTAGCGGGAAGCACAGATACGCAGTATTTT CASSSGLAGSTDTQYF few TRBD2 TRBJ2-3 TRBV7-2
TGCAGCGTTGGGAGCTCTGGAAACACCATATATTTT CSVGSSGNTIYF - - TRBJ1-3 TRBV29-1
TGTGCCAGCAGCTTTGAACGCGCCACAGATACGCAGTATTTT CASSFERATDTQYF - - TRBJ2-3 TRBV5-4
TGTGCCAGCAGCTTAGGCTCAGAAGGACATACGCAGTTCTTC CASSLGSEGHTQFF - - TRBJ2-1 TRBV7-9
TGTGCCAGCAGCTGGGCAGGTCCTAGCTCCTACAATGAGCAGTTCTTC CASSWAGPSSYNEQFF - - TRBJ2-1 TRBV7-9
TGTGCCAGCAGTTACGGTTCGGGGGAGCTGTTTTTT CASSYGSGELFF - - TRBJ2-2 TRBV6-5
TGTGCCAGCTCACCAGGGGGGGCCGGCCAGCCCCAGCATTTT CASSPGGAGQPQHF - - TRBJ1-5 TRBV18
TGTGCCAGCCAGGAGGGGAGGAAGAACACCGGGGAGCTGTTTTTT CASQEGRKNTGELFF - - TRBJ2-2 TRBV2
TGTGCCAGCAGTGAATACCTGTCCGAGCAGTACTTC CASSEYLSEQYF - - TRBJ2-7 TRBV2
TGCGCCAGCAGCTTGGTGGGGGAGACCCAGTACTTC CASSLVGETQYF once - TRBJ2-5 TRBV5-1